This T cell receptor beta chain was captured in a study of blood T cell repertoires in COVID-19. Looking at the study overall: The origin of the acute and convalescent COVID-19 samples was the United States, Italy and Spain. Sources were T cells, B-cell-depleted T cells, or PBMCs; the material itself was cDNA or gDNA.

V was shortened by 3 bases and J by 5 bases, with 14 bases between the two germline ends. Germline CDR1 SGHAT, CDR2 FQNNGV. This CDR3 spans 14 amino acids. Assay: immunoSEQ multiplex PCR; the TCRdb copy retains only in-frame clones and omits some. The sample includes about 100,000 clones, 84% seen only once; the top ten take approximately 4%. The genes are TRBV11-2 and TRBJ2-7; D is possibly TRBD2 (5 bases). The sequence derives from a human donor in a cohort sampled during active COVID-19. Sample: peripheral blood. The DNA of the CDR3 is TGTGCCAGCAGCTTGAGAGGGCGAGTGAACGAGCAGTACTTC. Translating it yields CASSLRGRVNEQYF.